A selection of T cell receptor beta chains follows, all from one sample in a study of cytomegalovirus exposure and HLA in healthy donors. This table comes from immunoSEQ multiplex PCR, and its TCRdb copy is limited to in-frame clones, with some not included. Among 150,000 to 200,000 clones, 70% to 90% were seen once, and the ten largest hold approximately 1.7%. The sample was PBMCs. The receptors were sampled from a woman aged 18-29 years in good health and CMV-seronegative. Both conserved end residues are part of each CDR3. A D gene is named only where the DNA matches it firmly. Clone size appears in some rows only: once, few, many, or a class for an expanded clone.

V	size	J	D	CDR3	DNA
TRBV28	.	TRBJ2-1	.	CASSRYNEQFF	TGTGCCAGCAGTCGGTACAATGAGCAGTTCTTC
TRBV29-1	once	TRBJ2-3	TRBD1	CSVEEGTGTGYTDTQYF	TGCAGCGTTGAAGAAGGCACCGGGACAGGATACACAGATACGCAGTATTTT
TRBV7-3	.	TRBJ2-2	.	CASSSDTGELFF	TGTGCCAGCAGCTCAGACACCGGGGAGCTGTTTTTT
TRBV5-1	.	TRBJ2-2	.	CASSLVTSLNTGELFF	TGCGCCAGCAGCTTGGTTACTAGCTTGAACACCGGGGAGCTGTTTTTT
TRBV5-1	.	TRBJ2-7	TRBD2	CASSPASGSHEQYF	TGCGCCAGCAGCCCTGCTAGCGGGAGCCACGAGCAGTACTTC
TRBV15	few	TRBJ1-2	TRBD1	CATARDSQIYGYTF	TGTGCCACCGCGCGGGACAGCCAAATCTATGGCTACACCTTC
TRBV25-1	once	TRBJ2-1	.	CASSGGRSSYNEQFF	TGTGCCAGCAGCGGGGGGCGTAGCTCCTACAATGAGCAGTTCTTC
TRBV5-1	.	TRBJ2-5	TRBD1	CASSTGQGPQETQYF	TGCGCCAGCAGCACTGGACAGGGGCCGCAAGAGACCCAGTACTTC
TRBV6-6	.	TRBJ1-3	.	CASKEGSNTIYF	TGTGCCAGCAAGGAGGGCTCGAACACCATATATTTT
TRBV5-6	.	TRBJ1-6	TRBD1	CASSLGQGGSPLHF	TGTGCCAGCAGCTTAGGCCAGGGGGGTTCACCCCTCCACTTT
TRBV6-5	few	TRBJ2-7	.	CASSSPYEQYF	TGTGCCAGCAGTTCCCCGTACGAGCAGTACTTC
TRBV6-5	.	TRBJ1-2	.	CASYQGLLYGYTF	TGTGCCAGCTATCAGGGCTTGCTCTATGGCTACACCTTC
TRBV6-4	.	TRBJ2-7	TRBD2	CASSASGDSYEQYF	TGTGCCAGCAGTGCTAGCGGGGATTCCTACGAGCAGTACTTC
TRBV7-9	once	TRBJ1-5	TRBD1	CASSSGQGGQPQHF	TGTGCCAGCAGCTCGGGACAGGGTGGTCAGCCCCAGCATTTT
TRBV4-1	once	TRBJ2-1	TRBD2	CASSQVGTRNNEQFF	TGCGCCAGCAGCCAAGTAGGGACTAGGAATAATGAGCAGTTCTTC
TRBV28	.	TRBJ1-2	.	CASSLTARGYTF	TGTGCCAGCAGTTTAACAGCACGAGGCTACACCTTC
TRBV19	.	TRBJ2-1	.	CASSPGREQFF	TGTGCCAGTAGTCCTGGTCGGGAGCAGTTCTTC
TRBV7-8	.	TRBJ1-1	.	CASSTGRSTEAFF	TGTGCCAGCAGCACCGGGAGGAGCACTGAAGCTTTCTTT
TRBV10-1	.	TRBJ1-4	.	CASSEGALLREKLFF	TGCGCCAGCAGTGAGGGGGCCCTGCTGCGGGAAAAACTGTTTTTT
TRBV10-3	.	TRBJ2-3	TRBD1	CAISARTGRSTDTQYF	TGTGCCATCAGCGCGAGGACAGGGCGAAGCACAGATACGCAGTATTTT
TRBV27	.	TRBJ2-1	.	CASSLISGVSYNEQFF	TGTGCCAGCAGTTTAATTAGCGGTGTTTCCTACAATGAGCAGTTCTTC
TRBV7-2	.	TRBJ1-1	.	CASSLGEYTEAFF	TGTGCCAGCAGCTTAGGAGAGTACACTGAAGCTTTCTTT
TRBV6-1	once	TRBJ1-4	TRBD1	CASRRDSINEKLFF	TGTGCCAGCAGGAGGGACAGCATTAATGAAAAACTGTTTTTT
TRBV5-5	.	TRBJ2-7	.	CASSFTGYEQYF	TGTGCCAGCAGCTTTACAGGCTACGAGCAGTACTTC
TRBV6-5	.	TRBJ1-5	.	CASSYSRNQPQHF	TGTGCCAGCAGTTACTCGAGAAATCAGCCCCAGCATTTT
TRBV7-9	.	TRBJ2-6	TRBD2	CASSRYTRDYNSGANVLTF	TGTGCCAGCAGCCGATATACCCGGGACTATAACTCTGGGGCCAACGTCCTGACTTTC
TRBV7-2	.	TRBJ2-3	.	CASSLRGASTDTQYF	TGTGCCAGCAGCTTACGGGGGGCTAGCACAGATACGCAGTATTTT
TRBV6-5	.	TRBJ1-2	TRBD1	CASSYLPGQGYYGYTF	TGTGCCAGCAGTTACTTGCCGGGACAGGGGTACTATGGCTACACCTTC
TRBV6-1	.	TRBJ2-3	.	CASTHFTDTQYF	TGTGCCAGCACGCACTTCACAGATACGCAGTATTTT
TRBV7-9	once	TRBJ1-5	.	CASSLTNQPQHF	TGTGCCAGCAGCTTAACTAATCAGCCCCAGCATTTT
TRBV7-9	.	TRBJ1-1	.	CASSFRQNTEAFF	TGTGCCAGCAGCTTTCGACAGAACACTGAAGCTTTCTTT
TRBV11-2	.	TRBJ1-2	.	CASSSGGGGINYGYTF	TGTGCCAGCAGTTCCGGGGGGGGCGGTATCAACTATGGCTACACCTTC
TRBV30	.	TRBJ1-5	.	CAWSGDSGQPQHF	TGTGCCTGGAGTGGGGACTCAGGACAGCCCCAGCATTTT